A selection of T cell receptor beta chains follows, all from one sample in a study of beta chain features in type 1 diabetes. The protocol was immunoSEQ multiplex PCR, while the TCRdb copy is restricted to in-frame clones and leaves out a portion. The table shows 300,000 to 400,000 clones, with 11% occurring only once. The sample consisted of naive CD4+ T cells from blood. These receptors all come from a woman aged 25 to 39 in good health. Each CDR3 is given without its conserved first and last residue. Each record gives: V gene, clone size, J gene, CDR3 protein. The size of a clone is reported for some rows only, either as once, few or many, or as a class for expanded clones.

v_call: TRBV30
clone_size: .
j_call: TRBJ1-5
cdr3_aa: AWSDKGQGGNQPQH

v_call: TRBV6-6
clone_size: few
j_call: TRBJ2-5
cdr3_aa: ASSYYPRGDQETQY

v_call: TRBV4-1
clone_size: .
j_call: TRBJ2-1
cdr3_aa: ASSQVAGAGNEQF

v_call: TRBV2
clone_size: .
j_call: TRBJ2-7
cdr3_aa: ASSDLVYEQY

v_call: TRBV29-1
clone_size: .
j_call: TRBJ2-1
cdr3_aa: SVGALAGDLNEQF

v_call: TRBV19
clone_size: .
j_call: TRBJ1-1
cdr3_aa: ASSIATDTEAF

v_call: TRBV9
clone_size: .
j_call: TRBJ2-1
cdr3_aa: ASSVDPPSPDYNEQF

v_call: TRBV4-3
clone_size: .
j_call: TRBJ2-4
cdr3_aa: ASSHYPGVGIQY

v_call: TRBV30
clone_size: .
j_call: TRBJ1-5
cdr3_aa: AWSVLEGQPQH

v_call: TRBV7-2
clone_size: .
j_call: TRBJ2-7
cdr3_aa: ASSLAPRDTNYEQY

v_call: TRBV18
clone_size: .
j_call: TRBJ2-5
cdr3_aa: ASSPPDRVRETQY

v_call: TRBV4-1
clone_size: .
j_call: TRBJ2-5
cdr3_aa: ASSQESPGEGETQY

v_call: TRBV27
clone_size: few
j_call: TRBJ2-7
cdr3_aa: ASSLSLAGPYEQY

v_call: TRBV6-1
clone_size: few
j_call: TRBJ2-7
cdr3_aa: ASSGRGKGRTSYEQY

v_call: TRBV7-9
clone_size: many
j_call: TRBJ2-1
cdr3_aa: ASSPLEENEQF

v_call: TRBV19
clone_size: .
j_call: TRBJ1-1
cdr3_aa: ATDRDGGTEAF

v_call: TRBV7-6
clone_size: few
j_call: TRBJ2-1
cdr3_aa: ASSQVSGGLGQF

v_call: TRBV14
clone_size: few
j_call: TRBJ2-7
cdr3_aa: ASRSSGSVLGEQY

v_call: TRBV11-3
clone_size: .
j_call: TRBJ2-7
cdr3_aa: ASSRNRVSYEQY

v_call: TRBV29-1
clone_size: few
j_call: TRBJ2-1
cdr3_aa: SVASSGSAGSSYNEQF

v_call: TRBV18
clone_size: few
j_call: TRBJ2-2
cdr3_aa: ASSPDRTNTGELF

v_call: TRBV19
clone_size: few
j_call: TRBJ2-7
cdr3_aa: ASLYEQY

v_call: TRBV5-8
clone_size: .
j_call: TRBJ2-2
cdr3_aa: ASSLGLNTGELF

v_call: TRBV18
clone_size: few
j_call: TRBJ2-1
cdr3_aa: ASSLRLAGDEQF

v_call: TRBV13
clone_size: .
j_call: TRBJ2-1
cdr3_aa: ASSFEGLSYNEQF

v_call: TRBV2
clone_size: few
j_call: TRBJ2-2
cdr3_aa: ASSEQDINTGELF

v_call: TRBV9
clone_size: few
j_call: TRBJ2-2
cdr3_aa: ASSVALAGVGTGELF

v_call: TRBV5-6
clone_size: few
j_call: TRBJ2-1
cdr3_aa: ASSFPPGLADNEQF

v_call: TRBV5-6
clone_size: .
j_call: TRBJ2-7
cdr3_aa: ASSSGQGSYEQY

v_call: TRBV27
clone_size: .
j_call: TRBJ2-5
cdr3_aa: ASSPEEHFRETQY

v_call: TRBV5-6
clone_size: few
j_call: TRBJ2-4
cdr3_aa: ASSDGTGGNIQY

v_call: TRBV7-9
clone_size: .
j_call: TRBJ1-1
cdr3_aa: ASSADIGDTEAF

v_call: TRBV7-2
clone_size: few
j_call: TRBJ2-7
cdr3_aa: ASSPLYEQY

v_call: TRBV13
clone_size: .
j_call: TRBJ2-6
cdr3_aa: ASSPGTGVSGANVLT

v_call: TRBV19
clone_size: few
j_call: TRBJ1-5
cdr3_aa: ATRTGTTSNQPQH

v_call: TRBV5-1
clone_size: .
j_call: TRBJ2-5
cdr3_aa: ASSFFSSGTQETQY

v_call: TRBV2
clone_size: few
j_call: TRBJ2-1
cdr3_aa: ASRSDLAGHNEQF